This T cell receptor beta chain was recorded in a study of CD8 T cells in ankylosing spondylitis. Study conclusions and caveats: For ankylosing spondylitis blood, a TCR beta motif of seven to nine highly homologous variants appeared characteristic.

This clonotype was seen a few times. What it binds is unknown. The V and J ends lost 1 base and 4 bases respectively, with 16 bases between them. The CDR3 loop spans 16 amino acids. CDR1 is MNHEY and CDR2 is SVGEGT in the germline V gene. Quantitative 5'-RACE with molecular barcodes produced the TCR beta libraries. TCRdb reprocessed the 5' RACE reads via MiXCR and lists one record per CDR3 protein. Of under 200,000 distinct CDR3 sequences detected, 9.8% appear once; the ten largest clones hold about 15%. The TCR sequence derives from a female donor with ankylosing spondylitis or in good health (not recorded which). The specimen was blood, either unsorted or a sorted T cell fraction (not recorded which). The chain is built from TRBV6-2 or TRBV6-3 and TRBJ1-1; D might be TRBD1 (5 bases). CDR3 sequence: CASSYWAGDLVTEAFF. The CDR3 DNA follows: TGTGCCAGCAGTTACTGGGCGGGGGATTTGGTCACTGAAGCTTTCTTT.